This passage covers 27 T cell receptor beta chains from one sample sequenced in a study of T cells in Graves' hyperthyroidism and ophthalmopathy. It was RNA transcripts that yielded the amplified TCR beta CDR3 regions. The HTBI set primed first-round TCR CDR3 RT-PCR. In TCRdb, the multiplex PCR reads were re-called with MiXCR into one record per CDR3 protein. In the table there are some 440,000 distinct CDR3 sequences, around a sixth of which are singletons. Sequencing was done on a sample of blood. These receptors all come from a woman younger than 35 with Graves' hyperthyroidism.

This clonotype was observed a handful of times. The chain recombines TRBV19 with TRBJ2-1; the match to TRBD2 covers 8 bases. The germline CDR1 and CDR2 sequences are LNHDA and SQIVND (reference sequence). This CDR3 has 14 residues. V lost 5 bases and J lost 4; bases outside the gene matches: 4. This CDR3 is CASSLTGGYNEQFF. The DNA of the CDR3 is TGTGCCAGTAGTTTAACGGGAGGGTACAATGAGCAGTTCTTC.

This clonotype was detected many times. The chain employs TRBV7-9 and TRBJ2-7, with D perhaps TRBD2 (5 bases). Trimming cost V 1 base and J 6 bases, with 7 bases left between them. Germline V gene lookup returns CDR1 SEHNR and CDR2 FQNEAQ (reference sequence). This CDR3 contains 12 residues. CDR3 loop: CASSLGEREQYF. In DNA form, the CDR3 reads TGTGCCAGCAGCTTAGGGGAGCGCGAGCAGTACTTC.

This chain joins TRBV4-1 and TRBJ2-7; D is unclear. Trimming took off 6 bases at V and 0 bases at J, with 18 bases between the two ends. The germline CDR1 and CDR2 sequences are MGHRA and YSYEKL. The CDR3 runs 16 residues. The CDR3 spells CASRPSGQKDSYEQYF. CDR3 sequence (DNA): TGCGCCAGCAGACCCTCCGGGCAGAAAGACTCCTACGAGCAGTACTTC.

This clonotype occurred many times. The chain links TRBV5-1 to TRBJ2-3, with TRBD1 matching 8 bases. CDR1 and CDR2 from the germline V gene are SGHRS and YFSETQ. V was clipped by 4 bases and J by 2 bases; unmatched bases: 6. The CDR3 has 15 residues. CDR3 DNA sequence: TGCGCCAGCAGCCGCAGGACAGGGTACACAGATACGCAGTATTTT. It is translated as CASSRRTGYTDTQYF.

The CDR3 sequence: CASSQTSGPAETQYF. CDR3 DNA: TGTGCCAGCAGCCAGACTAGCGGGCCCGCGGAGACCCAGTACTTC. The genes are TRBV3-1 and TRBJ2-5; TRBD2 agrees at 10 bases. CDR3 length: 15 amino acids. Per the germline V gene, CDR1 is LGHDT and CDR2 is YNNKEL (reference sequence). Trimming removed 3 bases from V and 5 bases from J; junction bases left unmatched: 6.

The sample holds many counts of this clonotype. The rearrangement links TRBV13 to TRBJ1-1, with D perhaps TRBD1 (5 bases). V was shortened by 0 bases and J by 8 bases, with 7 bases between the two germline ends. CDR3 length: 12 amino acids. Per germline, CDR1 PRHDT and CDR2 FYEKMQ (reference sequence). The CDR3 loop reads CASSLGGREAFF. Written as DNA, the CDR3 is TGTGCCAGCAGCTTAGGGGGACGGGAAGCTTTCTTT.

There are many counts of this clonotype. The gene calls are TRBV11-2 and TRBJ2-1, with 9 bases that match TRBD1. From germline, CDR1 is SGHAT and CDR2 FQNNGV. Trimming removed 4 bases from V and 6 bases from J; junction bases left unmatched: 7. The CDR3 is 15 residues long. CDR3 amino acids: CASSSGQGRANEQFF. The CDR3 DNA reads as TGTGCCAGCAGCTCGGGACAGGGTAGGGCCAATGAGCAGTTCTTC.

Many counts were recorded for this clonotype. This chain's CDR3 is CASSYGGDGNTIYF. CDR3 DNA sequence: TGCGCCAGCAGCTACGGGGGCGATGGAAACACCATATATTTT. The chain employs TRBV5-1 and TRBJ1-3, with D possibly TRBD1 on 6 matching bases. The CDR3 runs 14 residues. Germline values: CDR1 SGHRS, CDR2 YFSETQ. Between the trimmed V and J ends, which lost 3 bases and 3 bases, there was a span of 10 bases.

This clonotype was observed a handful of times. The J gene is TRBJ1-5, the V gene TRBV19; D gene uncertain. This CDR3 is built from 12 residues. Germline-derived CDR1 and CDR2 are LNHDA and SQIVND (reference sequence). Trimming took 5 bases from V and 9 from J, leaving 11 bases between them. CDR3 in amino acids: CASSYFRRPQHF. The CDR3 coding sequence is TGTGCCAGTAGTTATTTTAGGCGGCCCCAGCATTTT.

This clonotype has just a few counts. The genes are TRBV12-3 or TRBV12-4 and TRBJ2-1, with TRBD2 matching 13 bases. The ends lost 7 bases at V and 9 bases at J; junction bases unmatched: 6. CDR3 length: 14 amino acids. CDR3 residues: CASKGLAGEGEQFF. The CDR3 coding sequence is TGTGCCAGCAAAGGACTAGCGGGAGAGGGTGAGCAGTTCTTC.

Remarks on this clonotype: A read error may explain this, as a much larger clone is one base away. The rearrangement links TRBV6-2 or TRBV6-3 to TRBJ2-5; 10 bases fit TRBD2. The CDR3 extends over 15 amino acids. Germline V gives CDR1 MNHEY, CDR2 SVGEGT. CDR3 nucleotides: TGTGCCAGCAGTTACTCGAGCGGGGGGGCCGAGACCCAGCACTTC. Protein sequence: CASSYSSGGAETQHF.

In its sample, this clonotype was seen many times. The chain uses TRBV12-3 or TRBV12-4 and TRBJ2-7, with TRBD2 matching over 10 bases. The V gene end was trimmed by 4 bases and the J gene end by 6 bases; junction bases not matched to a gene: 3. This CDR3 has 13 residues. The CDR3 DNA reads as TGTGCCAGCAGTTCTAGCGGGGGTATCGAGCAGTACTTC. Translated: CASSSSGGIEQYF.

This clonotype has a count of ten or more. This chain joins TRBV29-1 and TRBJ2-1, with D perhaps given as TRBD1 or TRBD2 (5 bases each). Trimming took off 4 bases at V and 1 base at J, with 14 bases between the two ends. From germline, CDR1 is SQVTM and CDR2 ANQGSEA. The CDR3 extends over 15 amino acids. CDR3 bases: TGCAGCGTTGGCCCATCGAGGGGATCCTACAATGAGCAGTTCTTC. This translates into CSVGPSRGSYNEQFF.

This clonotype showed up just once. The gene calls are TRBV20-1 and TRBJ2-7, with D possibly TRBD2 on 5 matching bases. Germline V gene data show CDR1 as DFQATT and CDR2 as SNEGSKA (reference sequence). The CDR3 spans 16 residues. Trimming shortened V by 0 bases and J by 2 bases, and 17 bases separated the two germline ends. The CDR3 nucleotides read TGCAGTGCTAGAGATAAAGGATTGCGGAGGACCTACGAGCAGTACTTC. It codes for CSARDKGLRRTYEQYF.

This clonotype came up a few times. The rearrangement joins TRBV20-1 to TRBJ2-7; D uncertain. The germline V gene has CDR1 DFQATT and CDR2 SNEGSKA (reference sequence). The CDR3 consists of 13 residues. Deletions cut 0 bases from V and 0 bases from J, with 6 bases between. The DNA of the CDR3 is TGCAGTGCTAGAGATACAGCCTCCTACGAGCAGTACTTC. Residues: CSARDTASYEQYF.

This clonotype was found many times. CDR3 bases: TGTGCCAGCAGCTCCGGGACAGGGGCCTACAATGAGCAGTTCTTC. This codes for CASSSGTGAYNEQFF. The chain links TRBV5-6 to TRBJ2-1; TRBD1 agrees at 10 bases. V lost 3 bases to trimming and J lost 2 bases; unmatched junction nucleotides: 2. The CDR3 is made up of 15 amino acids. The V gene's germline CDR1 is SGHDT and CDR2 YYEEEE. Based on the CDR3 plus reference TRBV5-6 and TRBJ2-1, the full variable domain is DAGVTQSPTHLIKTRGQQVTLRCSPKSGHDTVSWYQQALGQGPQFIFQYYEEEERQRGNFPDRFSGHQFPNYSSELNVNALLLGDSALYLCASSSGTGAYNEQFFGPGTRLTVL.

This clonotype occurred many times. DNA for the CDR3: TGTGCCAGCAGCTACTTGACAGCCACAGATACGCAGTATTTT. Encoded protein: CASSYLTATDTQYF. The rearrangement links TRBV2 to TRBJ2-3; D might be TRBD1 (5 bases). The CDR3 contains 14 residues. Germline CDR1 is SNHLY and CDR2 is FYNNEI. Trimming shortened V by 6 bases and J by 2 bases, and 12 bases separated the two germline ends.

The chain is built from TRBV12-3 or TRBV12-4 and TRBJ2-3, with D perhaps matching TRBD2 (6 bases). This CDR3 is 14 amino acids long. With 3 bases removed from V and 5 bases from J, the gap between germline ends came to 12 bases. CDR3 sequence (DNA): TGTGCCAGCAGTTTCGGGAGCTCCGGAGATACGCAGTATTTT. Its protein product is CASSFGSSGDTQYF.

This clonotype appeared many times. The CDR3 here is CASSSSRSGANVLTF. The CDR3 DNA reads TGTGCCAGCAGTTCATCTAGGTCTGGGGCCAACGTCCTGACTTTC. The chain links TRBV12-3 or TRBV12-4 to TRBJ2-6; D is ambiguous. CDR3 length: 15 amino acids. Trimming shortened V by 4 bases and J by 1 base, and 8 bases separated the two germline ends.

This clonotype was seen repeatedly, ten times or more. The genes are TRBV29-1 and TRBJ1-2; weak D call: TRBD1 (6 bases). Trimming took 7 bases from V and 4 from J, leaving 16 bases between them. Germline values: CDR1 SQVTM, CDR2 ANQGSEA. CDR3 length: 13 residues. The DNA for the CDR3 is TGCAGCGCGGAGGGGGGTGAGATCTATGGCTACACCTTC. Its protein is CSAEGGEIYGYTF.

This clonotype was counted ten times or more. The chain's CDR3 is CASSLKCTPIYNQPQHF. DNA of the CDR3: TGTGCCAGCAGCTTAAAGTGCACCCCAATATACAATCAGCCCCAGCATTTT. The chain carries TRBV7-3 and TRBJ1-5, with D unclear. The length of the CDR3 is 17 residues. Per the germline V gene, CDR1 is SGHTA and CDR2 is FQGTGA. V lost 1 base and J lost 3, with 16 bases in between.

Ten or more counts support this clonotype. The chain couples TRBV10-3 to TRBJ2-7; 10 bases are a match to TRBD2. The CDR3 contains 14 residues. With 8 bases clipped from V and 6 bases from J, the junction kept 10 bases outside the gene matches. The germline gives CDR1 ENHRY, CDR2 SYGVKD. The chain's CDR3 is CAIRDLAGGLEQYF. The CDR3 DNA is TGTGCCATCCGGGACTTAGCGGGAGGACTCGAGCAGTACTTC.

This clonotype was seen ten or more times. The chain couples TRBV6-1 to TRBJ1-3; D uncertain. CDR1 is MNHNS and CDR2 is SASEGT in the germline V gene. Trimming shortened V by 7 bases and J by 2 bases, and 15 bases separated the two germline ends. The CDR3 runs 15 residues. The CDR3 nucleotides read TGTGCCAGCACTCCGACGCTAGGGACTGGAAACACCATATATTTT. Translated: CASTPTLGTGNTIYF.

This clonotype was observed at least ten times. The rearrangement joins TRBV28 to TRBJ2-3; unclear D gene. Germline V gene sequence: CDR1 MDHEN, CDR2 SYDVKM. Trimming took 5 bases from V and 5 from J, leaving 5 bases between them. The length of the CDR3 is 11 residues. CDR3 in DNA: TGTGCCAGCAGTACTCTAGATACGCAGTATTTT. It yields the protein CASSTLDTQYF.

This clonotype was seen ten or more times. This chain connects TRBV6-5 to TRBJ2-5; 9 bases line up with TRBD2. The CDR3 covers 16 residues. Unmatched junction bases numbered 7, after V lost 0 bases and J lost 5 bases. Per germline, CDR1 MNHEY and CDR2 SVGAGI. The CDR3 region is CASSYSAGGPEETQYF. CDR3 bases: TGTGCCAGCAGTTACTCGGCGGGGGGGCCCGAGGAGACCCAGTACTTC.

The V gene is TRBV11-2, the J gene TRBJ1-6; D might be TRBD1 (5 bases). Germline CDR1 is SGHAT and CDR2 is FQNNGV. The CDR3 loop spans 13 amino acids. The V gene lost 5 bases and the J gene lost 8 bases, with 10 bases spanning the gap. For the CDR3, the DNA is TGTGCCAGCAGCATCGGGGCTTATTCACCCCTCCACTTT. It specifies CASSIGAYSPLHF.

This clonotype was recorded at least ten times. This chain links TRBV7-3 with TRBJ1-4; maybe TRBD1 (6 bases). The CDR3 has 17 residues. V was pared by 5 bases and J by 0 bases, with 16 bases between. Germline-derived CDR1 and CDR2 are SGHTA and FQGTGA. This CDR3 is CASSLQGGGPTNEKLFF. The CDR3 coding sequence is TGTGCCAGCAGCCTACAAGGGGGGGGCCCAACTAATGAAAAACTGTTTTTT.